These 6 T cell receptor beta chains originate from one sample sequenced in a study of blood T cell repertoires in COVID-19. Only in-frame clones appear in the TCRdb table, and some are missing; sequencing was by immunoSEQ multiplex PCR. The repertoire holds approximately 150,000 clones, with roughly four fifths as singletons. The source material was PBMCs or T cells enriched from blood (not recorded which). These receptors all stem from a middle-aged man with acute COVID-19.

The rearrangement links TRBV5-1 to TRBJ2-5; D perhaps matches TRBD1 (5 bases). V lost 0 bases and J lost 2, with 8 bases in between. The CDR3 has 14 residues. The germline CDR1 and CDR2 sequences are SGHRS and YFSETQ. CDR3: CASSLAGKQETQYF. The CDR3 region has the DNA TGCGCCAGCAGCTTGGCAGGGAAACAAGAGACCCAGTACTTC. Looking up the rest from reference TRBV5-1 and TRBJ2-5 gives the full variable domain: KAGVTQTPRYLIKTRGQQVTLSCSPISGHRSVSWYQQTPGQGLQFLFEYFSETQRNKGNFPGRFSGRQFSNSRSEMNVSTLELGDSALYLCASSLAGKQETQYFGPGTRLLVL.

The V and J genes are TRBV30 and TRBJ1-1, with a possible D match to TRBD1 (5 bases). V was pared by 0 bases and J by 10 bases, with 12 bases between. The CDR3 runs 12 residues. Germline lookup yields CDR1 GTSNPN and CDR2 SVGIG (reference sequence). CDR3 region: CAWSVPGGGAFF. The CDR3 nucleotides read TGTGCCTGGAGTGTACCTGGGGGGGGAGCTTTCTTT.

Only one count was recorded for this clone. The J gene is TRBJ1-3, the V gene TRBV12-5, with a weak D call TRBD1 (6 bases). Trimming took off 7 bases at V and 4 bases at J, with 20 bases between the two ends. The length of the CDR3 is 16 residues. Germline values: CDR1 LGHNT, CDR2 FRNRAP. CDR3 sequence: CASESRLQGTGNTIYF. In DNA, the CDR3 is TGTGCTAGTGAATCCCGACTTCAGGGGACGGGAAACACCATATATTTT.

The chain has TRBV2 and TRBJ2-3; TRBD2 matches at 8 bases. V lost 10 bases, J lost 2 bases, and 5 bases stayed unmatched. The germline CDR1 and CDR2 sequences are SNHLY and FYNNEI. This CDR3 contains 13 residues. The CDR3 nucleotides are TGTGCCACCGGGACTAGTTACACAGATACGCAGTATTTT. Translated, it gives CATGTSYTDTQYF.

CDR3 sequence (DNA): TGTGCCAGCAGTGAAACCGGGACAGGGGCCTCGAACACTGAAGCTTTCTTT. Translated: CASSETGTGASNTEAFF. The chain links TRBV2 to TRBJ1-1, with 10 bases matching TRBD1. Unmatched junction bases numbered 7, after V lost 2 bases and J lost 1 base. There are 17 residues in the CDR3. The germline V gene encodes CDR1 SNHLY and CDR2 FYNNEI.

As DNA, the CDR3 is TGTGCCAGCAGCTTAGGAACGGATAATTCACCCCTCCACTTT. It yields the protein CASSLGTDNSPLHF. The genes are TRBV11-3 and TRBJ1-6; D call uncertain. The germline V gene encodes CDR1 SGHNT and CDR2 YENEEA. CDR3 length equals 14 residues. V was clipped by 1 base and J by 5 bases, with 6 bases between them.